These 18 T cell receptor beta chains originate from one sample sequenced in a study of blood T cells in healthy people across ages. Then a second PCR, running roughly 7 to 11 cycles, was carried out with a sample-barcoded 5' primer and a J-beta primer mix. Each CDR3 protein is one row after TCRdb ran MiXCR on the 5' RACE reads. The data contain around 1.5 million distinct CDR3 sequences, about 32% of them singletons. Material for sequencing was blood. The receptors were sampled from a woman younger than 45 in good health.

As concerns this clonotype: One end of the junction varies from germline; a read error may be responsible. The gene calls are TRBV7-2 and TRBJ2-5; 11 bases match TRBD2. Germline V CDR1 and CDR2: SGHTA, FQGNSA. This CDR3 has 15 residues. CDR3 sequence: CACSPIAGGQETQYF. CDR3 in DNA: TGTGCCTGCAGCCCCATAGCGGGAGGGCAAGAGACCCAGTACTTC.

The V and J genes are TRBV12-3 or TRBV12-4 and TRBJ1-5; D not resolved. V was clipped by 3 bases and J by 2 bases, with 11 bases between them. This CDR3 has 15 amino acids. The CDR3 reads CASSFQAERNQPQHF. Written as DNA, the CDR3 is TGTGCCAGCAGTTTTCAGGCAGAGCGCAATCAGCCCCAGCATTTT.

This clonotype was observed a few times. This sequence joins TRBV5-1 and TRBJ2-3, with 10 bases fitting TRBD1. The germline V gene has CDR1 SGHRS and CDR2 YFSETQ. The V gene end was trimmed by 4 bases and the J gene end by 6 bases; junction bases not matched to a gene: 20. The CDR3 length is 19 residues. CDR3 in amino acids: CASSKLKPGTGAAWDTQYF. The CDR3 DNA reads as TGCGCCAGCAGCAAATTAAAACCCGGGACAGGGGCCGCCTGGGATACGCAGTATTTT.

The J gene is TRBJ1-5, the V gene TRBV27; D gene unclear. CDR1 and CDR2 from the germline V gene are MNHEY and SMNVEV (reference sequence). The CDR3 runs 15 residues. V was cut by 6 bases and J by 2 bases, with 14 bases left in between. In DNA, the CDR3 is TGTGCCAGCAGGCCTGAATCTCGGGGCAATCAGCCCCAGCATTTT. This sequence encodes CASRPESRGNQPQHF.

The V gene is TRBV20-1, the J gene TRBJ2-7; no firm D call. The J call is doubtful: the DNA matches TRBJ2-4 better. CDR3 length: 11 amino acids. The germline gives CDR1 DFQATT, CDR2 SNEGSKA (reference sequence). The CDR3 protein is CSASLVDIQYF. In DNA form, the CDR3 reads TGCAGTGCCAGTCTTGTGGACATTCAGTACTTC.

The gene calls are TRBV7-9 and TRBJ2-7; D possibly corresponds to TRBD2 (5 bases). CDR1 and CDR2 from the germline V gene are SEHNR and FQNEAQ (reference sequence). The CDR3 covers 15 residues. Deletions cut 8 bases from V and 4 bases from J, with 21 bases between. The CDR3 DNA reads TGTGCCAGCGGATTGGGTGGCAGCGGATCTTACGAGCAGTACTTC. Encoded protein: CASGLGGSGSYEQYF. The variable domain in full, with the rest retrieved from reference TRBV7-9 and TRBJ2-7, is DTGVSQNPRHKITKRGQNVTFRCDPISEHNRLYWYRQTLGQGPEFLTYFQNEAQLEKSRLLSDRFSAERPKGSFSTLEIQRTEQGDSAMYLCASGLGGSGSYEQYFGPGTRLTVT.

This clonotype was recorded once. The rearrangement uses TRBV30 and TRBJ1-2, with no clear D. V lost 0 bases, J lost 0 bases, and 11 bases lay in between. Germline CDR1 is GTSNPN and CDR2 is SVGIG (reference sequence). This CDR3 has 15 amino acids. The CDR3 sequence is CAWSVRTVANYGYTF. The CDR3 DNA is TGTGCCTGGAGTGTACGCACGGTCGCTAACTATGGCTACACCTTC.

In its sample, this clonotype was seen many times. The chain is built from TRBV20-1 and TRBJ2-3; 7 bases align to TRBD2. This CDR3 region has 14 residues. Germline V lookup: CDR1 DFQATT, CDR2 SNEGSKA (reference sequence). V lost 0 bases to trimming and J lost 1 base; unmatched junction nucleotides: 1. CDR3 coding DNA: TGCAGTGCTAGAGATAGCGGGCGCACAGATACGCAGTATTTT. Translating it yields CSARDSGRTDTQYF.

The chain carries TRBV5-1 and TRBJ2-1; 7 bases fit TRBD2. V lost 4 bases, J lost 6 bases, and 16 bases stayed unmatched. The germline V gene has CDR1 SGHRS and CDR2 YFSETQ. The CDR3 spans 17 residues. The CDR3, as DNA: TGCGCCAGCAGCCTGGGAGGCGTCGCTAGCGGCCTCAATGAGCAGTTCTTC. It is translated as CASSLGGVASGLNEQFF.

This clonotype was observed a few times. The chain employs TRBV20-1 and TRBJ2-5; no clear D gene. This CDR3 has 14 amino acids. V was clipped by 4 bases and J by 2 bases, with 14 bases between them. The germline gives CDR1 DFQATT, CDR2 SNEGSKA (reference sequence). CDR3 loop: CSAKAIRFQETQYF. The DNA for the CDR3 is TGCAGTGCTAAGGCCATCCGGTTTCAAGAGACCCAGTACTTC.

This clonotype was counted a few times. The rearrangement links TRBV5-8 to TRBJ1-4; the D is unclear. Germline CDR1 and CDR2: SGHTS and YDEGEE. This CDR3 spans 11 amino acids. V gave up 5 bases and J gave up 5 bases, with 4 bases separating them. The CDR3 sequence is CASRWNEKLFF. The CDR3 nucleotides are TGTGCCAGCAGATGGAATGAAAAACTGTTTTTT.

Only a few counts were recorded for this clonotype. J is TRBJ2-1 and V is TRBV3-1, with 7 bases matching TRBD1. J was trimmed by 7 bases and V by 3 bases; bases with no gene match: 6. CDR3 length: 14 amino acids. Germline lookup yields CDR1 LGHDT and CDR2 YNNKEL (reference sequence). CDR3 nucleotides: TGTGCCAGCAGCCATAGGACAGGACGGAATGAGCAGTTCTTC. This sequence encodes CASSHRTGRNEQFF.

This clonotype was detected a few times. The chain carries TRBV6-2 or TRBV6-3 and TRBJ2-1; 10 bases align to TRBD2. This CDR3 contains 14 residues. The germline V gene has CDR1 MNHEY and CDR2 SVGEGT. The ends lost 6 bases at V and 9 bases at J; junction bases unmatched: 8. CDR3 bases: TGTGCCAGCAGGACGAGCGGGGGGGCGAGTGAGCAGTTCTTC. Its protein product is CASRTSGGASEQFF.

The chain joins TRBV20-1 to TRBJ1-4; the D gene is possibly TRBD1 (6 bases). Per germline, CDR1 DFQATT and CDR2 SNEGSKA (reference sequence). This CDR3 is built from 15 residues. Trimming took off 0 bases at V and 5 bases at J, with 13 bases between the two ends. The CDR3 coding sequence is TGCAGTGCTAGAGATCCGGGGAGGGGGAATGAAAAACTGTTTTTT. This encodes CSARDPGRGNEKLFF.

The genes are TRBV20-1 and TRBJ2-1; D is ambiguous. The V end was cut by 3 bases, the J end by 1 base, with 10 bases between. Looked up from germline, CDR1 is DFQATT and CDR2 is SNEGSKA (reference sequence). The CDR3 runs to 14 residues. CDR3 DNA: TGCAGTGCTAGGCGGATAGGGTCCTACAATGAGCAGTTCTTC. Residues: CSARRIGSYNEQFF.

The rearrangement uses TRBV4-1 and TRBJ1-1; no firm D call. The germline V gene has CDR1 MGHRA and CDR2 YSYEKL. V lost 1 base to trimming and J lost 4 bases, with 7 bases between them. This CDR3 is 13 amino acids long. CDR3 bases: TGCGCCAGCAGCCAAGGAGGGTCCACTGAAGCTTTCTTT. This gives the protein CASSQGGSTEAFF.

This sequence joins TRBV20-1 and TRBJ1-5, with TRBD1 matching over 10 bases. The CDR3 runs to 17 residues. The germline CDR1 and CDR2 sequences are DFQATT and SNEGSKA (reference sequence). The ends lost 0 bases at V and 0 bases at J; junction bases unmatched: 5. The CDR3: CSARDPRDRGSNQPQHF. The CDR3 bases are TGCAGTGCTAGAGATCCCAGGGACAGGGGTAGCAATCAGCCCCAGCATTTT.

The genes are TRBV20-1 and TRBJ1-5; TRBD1 is a possible D gene (5 bases). Trimming took 5 bases from V and 2 from J, leaving 13 bases between them. The CDR3 is 14 residues long. Germline V CDR1 and CDR2: DFQATT, SNEGSKA (reference sequence). The CDR3 spells CSASLREGNQPQHF. DNA of the CDR3: TGCAGTGCTTCTCTCAGGGAAGGCAATCAGCCCCAGCATTTT.